This TCR beta chain appears in the sequencing data of a study of shared clonotypes between healthy human individuals. The study's findings and limits: Clonotype sharing among donors was expected to depend on sequencing depth.

Replicate PCRs for unsorted PBMC used roughly 320 ng DNA (approximately 33,000 T cell genomes). The authors sequenced unsorted PBMC DNA on ten immunoSEQ deep assay plates. Clones were sequenced by immunoSEQ multiplex PCR, and TCRdb holds only the in-frame ones, with some missing. The sample has 450,000 to 600,000 clones; approximately 79% are singletons. V dropped 3 bases and J dropped 6 bases, with 9 bases sitting between them. The CDR3 contains 13 residues. Germline V gene data show CDR1 as LNHDA and CDR2 as SQIVND (reference sequence). Notes on this clone: Its target is unknown. The same CDR3 also results from other DNA sequences found in this sample.

The source of this sequence is a woman in her 40s in good health. Some clones in this sample may be carry-over from other donors' samples. The sequenced sample consisted of PBMCs. This sequence joins TRBV19 and TRBJ1-5, with a tentative D call TRBD1 (6 bases). CDR3 sequence reads: CASSIGGGQPQHF. The DNA for the CDR3 is TGTGCCAGTAGTATTGGGGGCGGTCAGCCCCAGCATTTT.